Below, 17 T cell receptor beta chains from the same sample are listed, as sequenced in a study of blood T cells in healthy people across ages. Combining a sample-barcoded 5' primer with a J-beta primer mix, a second PCR ran for about 7 to 11 cycles. TCRdb ran MiXCR on the 5' RACE reads and lists one entry per CDR3 protein. The sample shows 600,000 to 800,000 distinct CDR3 sequences, under 25% of them seen only once. The sample taken for sequencing was blood. The receptors were sampled from a man in his 70s in good health.

The chain couples TRBV15 to TRBJ2-7; D is perhaps TRBD2 (5 bases). V dropped 0 bases and J dropped 7 bases, with 22 bases sitting between them. Germline V gene sequence: CDR1 LNHNV, CDR2 YYDKDF (reference sequence). This CDR3 has 17 residues. The CDR3 region is CATSRDTSPDSLGEQYF. The CDR3 bases are TGTGCCACCAGCAGAGACACGTCCCCGGACTCCCTAGGGGAGCAGTACTTC. Supplemented by reference TRBV15 and TRBJ2-7, the full variable domain reads DAMVIQNPRYQVTQFGKPVTLSCSQTLNHNVMYWYQQKSSQAPKLLFHYYDKDFNNEADTPDNFQSRRPNTSFCFLDIRSPGLGDTAMYLCATSRDTSPDSLGEQYFGPGTRLTVT.

The chain couples TRBV7-2 to TRBJ2-7; 13 bases are shared with TRBD2. The CDR3 extends over 18 amino acids. The trim removed 5 bases at V and 0 bases at J, leaving 10 bases unmatched. Germline values: CDR1 SGHTA, CDR2 FQGNSA. CDR3 in amino acids: CASSPLVRTSGSSYEQYF. CDR3 coding DNA: TGTGCCAGCAGCCCCCTCGTCCGGACTAGCGGGAGCTCCTACGAGCAGTACTTC.

The chain uses TRBV6-2 or TRBV6-3 and TRBJ1-2; 9 bases align to TRBD1. Trimming removed 6 bases from V and 8 bases from J; junction bases left unmatched: 7. CDR1 and CDR2 from the germline V gene are MNHEY and SVGEGT. The CDR3 loop spans 13 amino acids. In nucleotides, the CDR3 is TGTGCCAGCAGCGGACAGGGGAGCGGGGGCTACACCTTC. Protein product: CASSGQGSGGYTF.

The CDR3 nucleotides are TGCAGCGTTGTCGAACCCGGACAGGGGAGTGAAAAACTGTTTTTT. It encodes CSVVEPGQGSEKLFF. The chain recombines TRBV29-1 with TRBJ1-4, with 9 nucleotides matching TRBD1. Germline V gene data show CDR1 as SQVTM and CDR2 as ANQGSEA. The CDR3 runs 15 residues. V shed 4 bases, J shed 7 bases, and the junction held 10 bases outside the gene matches.

This clonotype has only a few counts. V and J are TRBV3-1 and TRBJ2-7, with D unclear. The CDR3 has 12 residues. V lost 0 bases and J lost 6, with 6 bases in between. The germline V gene has CDR1 LGHDT and CDR2 YNNKEL (reference sequence). The CDR3 DNA is TGTGCCAGCAGCCAAGAAATAACCGAGCAGTACTTC. It specifies CASSQEITEQYF.

For this clonotype: It is likely a read error, because the conserved phenylalanine at the end of the CDR3 is missing. V is TRBV5-1 and J is TRBJ1-6; D not certain. The CDR3 totals 14 residues. Trimming stripped 2 bases from V and 8 bases from J, with 11 bases between. Germline V gene data show CDR1 as SGHRS and CDR2 as YFSETQ. The CDR3 bases are TGCGCCAGCAGCTTAGCCGCAAGCGATTCACCCCTCCACTAT. Translating gives CASSLAASDSPLHY.

The table lists this clonotype with many counts. The chain uses TRBV5-1 and TRBJ2-1; 7 bases agree with TRBD2. From germline, CDR1 is SGHRS and CDR2 YFSETQ. CDR3 length: 14 residues. The junction had 4 bases not matched to a gene; V was cut back by 0 bases and J by 7 bases. The CDR3: CASSLVAGVNEQFF. CDR3 nucleotides: TGCGCCAGCAGCTTGGTGGCGGGAGTAAATGAGCAGTTCTTC.

This clonotype was seen a few times. The chain employs TRBV29-1 and TRBJ1-2; perhaps TRBD1 as D (5 bases). Per the germline V gene, CDR1 is SQVTM and CDR2 is ANQGSEA. This CDR3 spans 13 amino acids. With 1 base removed from V and 4 bases from J, the gap between germline ends came to 10 bases. CDR3 protein: CSVEAEGPYGYTF. The CDR3 bases are TGCAGCGTTGAAGCGGAGGGGCCCTATGGCTACACCTTC.

This CDR3 is CASSSDTSYGYTF. The CDR3 bases are TGTGCCAGCAGTTCGGACACTTCCTATGGCTACACCTTC. The chain is built from TRBV12-3 or TRBV12-4 and TRBJ1-2, with D possibly TRBD1 on 5 matching bases. This CDR3 is 13 amino acids long. Deletions cut 4 bases from V and 4 bases from J, with 10 bases between.

The sample holds a few counts of this clonotype. The chain links TRBV20-1 to TRBJ1-5; no clear D. CDR1 DFQATT and CDR2 SNEGSKA come from the germline V gene (reference sequence). The V and J ends lost 3 bases and 0 bases respectively, with 12 bases between them. This CDR3 is 15 amino acids long. DNA of the CDR3: TGCAGTGCTAGGTCGGGCACGGATAGCAATCAGCCCCAGCATTTT. Its translation is CSARSGTDSNQPQHF.

This clonotype was observed a few times. The chain has TRBV5-1 and TRBJ2-5, with D uncertain. The CDR3 loop spans 15 amino acids. V was trimmed by 0 bases and J by 1 base, leaving 10 bases between them. The germline CDR1 and CDR2 sequences are SGHRS and YFSETQ. The CDR3 DNA follows: TGCGCCAGCAGCTTGGTGGATATACGCCAAGAGACCCAGTACTTC. It encodes CASSLVDIRQETQYF.

The chain links TRBV25-1 to TRBJ2-3, with D possibly TRBD2 on 5 matching bases. Germline V gene data show CDR1 as MGHDK and CDR2 as SYGVNS. Trimming left V 5 bases short and J 6 bases short, with 18 bases between. CDR3 length equals 15 residues. The CDR3 loop reads CASSQLGGSLDTQYF. For the CDR3, the DNA is TGTGCCAGCAGTCAGCTGGGCGGGTCGCTGGATACGCAGTATTTT.

CDR3 amino acids: CSVMGQYTDTQYF. CDR3 coding DNA: TGCAGCGTCATGGGTCAGTACACAGATACGCAGTATTTT. The chain employs TRBV29-1 and TRBJ2-3; D is undetermined. The V end lost 6 bases, the J end lost 2 bases, and 12 bases lay between the germline ends. The CDR3 runs 13 residues. The germline V gene has CDR1 SQVTM and CDR2 ANQGSEA.

The chain carries TRBV5-1 and TRBJ2-5, with a tentative D call TRBD2 (5 bases). The CDR3 extends over 13 amino acids. V lost 5 bases, J lost 1 base, and 9 bases lay in between. Per germline, CDR1 SGHRS and CDR2 YFSETQ. The CDR3 loop reads CASRRETQETQYF. DNA of the CDR3: TGCGCCAGCAGAAGGGAGACCCAAGAGACCCAGTACTTC.

The V call is TRBV6-2 or TRBV6-3, the J call TRBJ2-7; D is possibly TRBD1 (6 bases). Trimming removed 0 bases at V and 3 bases at J, with 18 bases between. Germline CDR1 is MNHEY and CDR2 is SVGEGT. The CDR3 is 17 residues long. The CDR3 here is CASSYSSFWTEYYEQYF. Here the CDR3 DNA reads TGTGCCAGCAGTTACTCGAGCTTCTGGACAGAGTACTACGAGCAGTACTTC.

At least ten counts were recorded for this clonotype. This chain connects TRBV14 to TRBJ2-5, with TRBD1 identical over 7 bases. The J call is in doubt because the DNA end fits TRBJ2-7 better. Germline V gene lookup returns CDR1 SGHDN and CDR2 FVKESK. The CDR3 is 14 amino acids. The CDR3 DNA follows: TGTGCCAGCAGCCCGGGACAGTTTTCCTACGAGCAGTACTTC. This encodes CASSPGQFSYEQYF.

The chain links TRBV12-3 or TRBV12-4 to TRBJ2-6, with D maybe TRBD2 (5 bases). The CDR3 length is 14 residues. V was shortened by 5 bases and J by 3 bases, with 8 bases between the two germline ends. The CDR3, as DNA: TGTGCCAGCAGTCCCCGGGATGGGGCCAACGTCCTGACTTTC. Its translation is CASSPRDGANVLTF.